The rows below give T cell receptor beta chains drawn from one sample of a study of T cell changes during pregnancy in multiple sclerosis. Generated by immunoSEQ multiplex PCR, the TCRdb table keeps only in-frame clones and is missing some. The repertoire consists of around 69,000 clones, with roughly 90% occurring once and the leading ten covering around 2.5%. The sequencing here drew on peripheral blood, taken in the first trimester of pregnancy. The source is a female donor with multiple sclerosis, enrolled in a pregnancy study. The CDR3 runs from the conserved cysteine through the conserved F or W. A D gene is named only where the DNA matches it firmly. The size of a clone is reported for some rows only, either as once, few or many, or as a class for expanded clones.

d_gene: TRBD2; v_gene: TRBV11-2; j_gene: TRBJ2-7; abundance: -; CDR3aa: CASSIFSGTTYEQYF; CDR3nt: TGTGCCAGCAGCATCTTCTCCGGGACTACCTACGAGCAGTACTTC
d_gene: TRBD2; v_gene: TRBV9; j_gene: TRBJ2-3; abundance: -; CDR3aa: CASSVGIQRETDTQYF; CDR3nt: TGTGCCAGCAGCGTAGGAATTCAGCGGGAGACAGATACGCAGTATTTT
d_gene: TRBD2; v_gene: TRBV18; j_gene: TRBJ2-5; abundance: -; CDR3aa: CASSPGTSGQETQYF; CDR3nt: TGTGCCAGCTCCCCCGGGACTAGCGGACAAGAGACCCAGTACTTC
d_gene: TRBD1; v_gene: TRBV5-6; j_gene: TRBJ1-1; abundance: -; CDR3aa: CASSLDRGLEAFF; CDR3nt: TGTGCCAGCAGCTTAGACAGGGGGCTCGAAGCTTTCTTT
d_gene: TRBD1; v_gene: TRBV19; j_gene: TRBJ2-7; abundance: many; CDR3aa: CASSPGTGAYEQYF; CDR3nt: TGTGCCAGTAGCCCAGGGACAGGCGCTTACGAGCAGTACTTC
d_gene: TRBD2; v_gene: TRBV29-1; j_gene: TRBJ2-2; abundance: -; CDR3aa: CSVRLAGTGELFF; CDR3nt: TGCAGCGTAAGACTAGCGGGGACCGGGGAGCTGTTTTTT
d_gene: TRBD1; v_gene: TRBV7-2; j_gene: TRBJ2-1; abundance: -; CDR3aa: CASSAGTGNRNEQFF; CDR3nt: TGTGCCAGCAGCGCCGGGACAGGGAACCGAAATGAGCAGTTCTTC
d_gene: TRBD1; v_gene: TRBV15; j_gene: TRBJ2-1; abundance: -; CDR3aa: CATSRQGAYEQFF; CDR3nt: TGTGCCACCAGCAGACAGGGGGCCTATGAGCAGTTCTTC
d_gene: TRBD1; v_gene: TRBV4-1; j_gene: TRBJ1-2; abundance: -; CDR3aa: CASSQEGQGRSNYGYTF; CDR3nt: TGCGCCAGCAGCCAAGAAGGACAGGGTCGTTCCAACTATGGCTACACCTTC
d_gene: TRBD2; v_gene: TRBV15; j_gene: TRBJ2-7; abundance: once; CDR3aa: CATSKVISGGTYEQYF; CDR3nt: TGTGCCACCAGTAAAGTCATTAGCGGGGGAACCTACGAGCAGTACTTC
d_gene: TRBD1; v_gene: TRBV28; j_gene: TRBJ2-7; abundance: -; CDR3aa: CASSSTGAGNEQYF; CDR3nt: TGTGCCAGCAGCTCGACAGGGGCGGGAAACGAGCAGTACTTC
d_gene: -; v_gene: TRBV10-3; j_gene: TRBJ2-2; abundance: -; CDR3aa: CAISGTANTGELFF; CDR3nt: TGTGCCATCAGTGGGACAGCGAACACCGGGGAGCTGTTTTTT
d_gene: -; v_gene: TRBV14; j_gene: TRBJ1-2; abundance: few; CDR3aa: CASSQWGRNYGYTF; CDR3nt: TGTGCCAGCAGCCAATGGGGCAGGAACTATGGCTACACCTTC
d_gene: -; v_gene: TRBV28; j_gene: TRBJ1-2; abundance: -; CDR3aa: CASRPGLAYGYTF; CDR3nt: TGTGCCAGCAGACCGGGACTCGCCTATGGCTACACCTTC
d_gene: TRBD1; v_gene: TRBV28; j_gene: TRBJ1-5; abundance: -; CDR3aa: CASMSNRGPGNQPQHF; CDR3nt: TGTGCCAGCATGAGCAACAGGGGGCCGGGCAATCAGCCCCAGCATTTT
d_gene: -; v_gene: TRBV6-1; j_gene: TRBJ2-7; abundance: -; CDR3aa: CASSEMANYEQYF; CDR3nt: TGTGCCAGCAGTGAAATGGCCAACTACGAGCAGTACTTC
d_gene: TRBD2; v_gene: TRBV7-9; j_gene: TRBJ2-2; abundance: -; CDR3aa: CASSYGLAGVTGELFF; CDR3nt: TGTGCCAGCAGTTACGGACTAGCGGGAGTCACCGGGGAGCTGTTTTTT
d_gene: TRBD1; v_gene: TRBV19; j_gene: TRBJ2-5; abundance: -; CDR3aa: CASSNRQGSQETQYF; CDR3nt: TGTGCCAGTAGTAACAGACAGGGCTCCCAAGAGACCCAGTACTTC
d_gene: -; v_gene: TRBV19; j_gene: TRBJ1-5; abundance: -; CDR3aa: CASSRLSGGNQPQHF; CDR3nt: TGTGCCAGTAGTAGGTTATCAGGGGGCAATCAGCCCCAGCATTTT
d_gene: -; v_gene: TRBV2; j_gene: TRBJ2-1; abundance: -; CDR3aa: CASSPPRDIINEQFF; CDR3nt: TGTGCCAGCAGCCCCCCGAGGGACATCATCAATGAGCAGTTCTTC
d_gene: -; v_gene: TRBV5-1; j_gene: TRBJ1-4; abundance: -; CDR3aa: CASSLDRLNEKLFF; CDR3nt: TGCGCCAGCAGCCTGGACCGACTTAATGAAAAACTGTTTTTT
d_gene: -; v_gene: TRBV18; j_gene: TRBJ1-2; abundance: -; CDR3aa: CASSPAAITNYGYTF; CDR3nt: TGTGCCAGCTCACCAGCGGCAATTACTAACTATGGCTACACCTTC
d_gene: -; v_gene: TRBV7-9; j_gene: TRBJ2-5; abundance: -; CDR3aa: CASRILGGQETQYF; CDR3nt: TGTGCCAGCCGCATACTAGGAGGCCAAGAGACCCAGTACTTC
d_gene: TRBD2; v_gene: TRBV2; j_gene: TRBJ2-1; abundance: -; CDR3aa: CASRRLAIIGDEQFF; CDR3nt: TGTGCCAGCAGGAGACTAGCCATCATTGGGGATGAGCAGTTCTTC
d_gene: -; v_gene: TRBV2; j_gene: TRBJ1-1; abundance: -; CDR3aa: CASSVSQGNTEAFF; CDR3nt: TGTGCCAGCAGTGTGTCTCAGGGGAACACTGAAGCTTTCTTT
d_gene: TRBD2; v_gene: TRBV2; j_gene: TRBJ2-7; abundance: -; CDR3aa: CASTSGARSYEQYF; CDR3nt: TGTGCCAGCACAAGCGGGGCTAGGAGCTACGAGCAGTACTTC
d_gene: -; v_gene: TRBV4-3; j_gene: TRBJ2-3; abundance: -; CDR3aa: CASSQDWQGMRDTQYF; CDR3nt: TGCGCCAGCAGCCAAGATTGGCAGGGGATGCGAGATACGCAGTATTTT
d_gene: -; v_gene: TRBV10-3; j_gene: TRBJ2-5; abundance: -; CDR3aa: CAISVRSGETQYF; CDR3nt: TGTGCCATCAGTGTCCGTTCGGGGGAGACCCAGTACTTC
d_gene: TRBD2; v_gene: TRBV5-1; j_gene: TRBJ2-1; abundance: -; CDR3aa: CASSLETSGSHEQFF; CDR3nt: TGCGCCAGCAGCTTGGAGACTAGCGGGAGTCATGAGCAGTTCTTC
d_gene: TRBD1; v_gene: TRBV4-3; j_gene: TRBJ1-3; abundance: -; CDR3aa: CASSQTQGAENTIYF; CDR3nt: TGCGCCAGCAGCCAAACACAGGGGGCTGAAAACACCATATATTTT
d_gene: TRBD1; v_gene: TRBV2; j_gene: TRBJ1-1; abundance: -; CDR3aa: CASSSGQDRRAFF; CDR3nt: TGTGCCAGCAGTTCCGGACAGGATAGACGCGCTTTCTTT
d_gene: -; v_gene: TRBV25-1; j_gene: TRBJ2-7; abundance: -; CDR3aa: CASMGTVPSYEQYF; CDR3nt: TGTGCCAGCATGGGGACTGTCCCCTCCTACGAGCAGTACTTC
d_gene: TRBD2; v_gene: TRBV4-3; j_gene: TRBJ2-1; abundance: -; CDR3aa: CASSPNPEGGPDEQFF; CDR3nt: TGCGCCAGCAGCCCAAATCCGGAGGGAGGGCCAGATGAGCAGTTCTTC
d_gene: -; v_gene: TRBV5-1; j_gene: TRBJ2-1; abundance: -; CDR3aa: CASSLSNSYNEQFF; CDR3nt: TGCGCCAGCAGCTTAAGCAACTCCTACAATGAGCAGTTCTTC
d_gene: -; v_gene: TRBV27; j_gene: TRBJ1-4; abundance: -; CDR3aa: CASSLSRGVQGIEKLFF; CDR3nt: TGTGCCAGCAGTTTATCAAGAGGTGTTCAGGGTATTGAAAAACTGTTTTTT
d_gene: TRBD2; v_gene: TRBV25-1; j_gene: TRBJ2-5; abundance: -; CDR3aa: CASTPGGAGETQYF; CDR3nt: TGTGCCAGCACCCCGGGGGGGGCGGGCGAGACCCAGTACTTC
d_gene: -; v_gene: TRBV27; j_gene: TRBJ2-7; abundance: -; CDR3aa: CATSYERGSDEQYF; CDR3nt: TGTGCCACCTCGTATGAGAGGGGGTCCGACGAGCAGTACTTC
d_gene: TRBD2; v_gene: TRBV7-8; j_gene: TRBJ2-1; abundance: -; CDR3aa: CASSTSGLAGGTYNEQFF; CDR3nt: TGTGCCAGCAGCACTAGCGGACTAGCGGGAGGAACCTACAATGAGCAGTTCTTC
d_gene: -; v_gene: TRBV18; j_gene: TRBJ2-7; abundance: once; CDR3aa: CASSQEGEQYF; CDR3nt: TGTGCCAGCTCACAGGAGGGCGAGCAGTACTTC
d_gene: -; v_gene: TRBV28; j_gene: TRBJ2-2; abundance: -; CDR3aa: CASWLQAGELFF; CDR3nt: TGTGCCAGCTGGCTACAGGCCGGGGAGCTGTTTTTT